This T cell receptor (beta chain) was sequenced for a study of cytomegalovirus exposure and HLA in healthy donors. J was trimmed by 2 bases and V by 4 bases; bases with no gene match: 7. Germline CDR1 and CDR2: SGHTA and FQGNSA. The CDR3 is 15 amino acids. Both 60 Vbeta primers and 13 Jbeta primers went into the PCR. Profiling relied on immunoSEQ multiplex PCR, and the TCRdb table lists in-frame clones only, not all of them. The sample records about 130,000 clones, around three quarters being singletons. A few counts support this clone. V is TRBV7-2 and J is TRBJ2-5, with 7 nucleotides matching TRBD2. Material: PBMCs. This TCR was sampled from a male donor in good health and CMV-seropositive. The CDR3 is CASSSGGRRQETQYF. The CDR3 DNA reads TGTGCCAGCAGCTCCGGCGGGAGACGGCAAGAGACCCAGTACTTC.